Presented here are 20 T cell receptor beta chains from one specimen sequenced in a study of identifying expanded T cells in peripheral blood. Using immunoSEQ multiplex PCR, the repertoire was profiled, and TCRdb retains in-frame clones only, with some absent. Of approximately 100,000 clones in the sample, 70% to 90% were seen once. The sample comprised blood. The receptor set was obtained from a person between 18 and 75 years old in good health.

The genes are TRBV21-1 and TRBJ1-1; the table's D call of TRBD1 was not tested on the DNA. TRBV21-1 constitutes a pseudogene. The CDR3 loop spans 14 amino acids. The CDR3 DNA is TGTGCCAGCAGCAGACCGCAGGGGGTCACTGAAGCTTTCTTT. The encoded protein is CASSRPQGVTEAFF.

J is TRBJ2-7 and V is TRBV10-3; TRBD2 is a possible D gene (6 bases). Deletions cut 3 bases from V and 0 bases from J, with 15 bases between. Germline assignment: CDR1 ENHRY and CDR2 SYGVKD. CDR3 length: 16 residues. CDR3 in amino acids: CAISEGTGGASYEQYF. CDR3 coding DNA: TGTGCCATCAGTGAAGGGACTGGCGGGGCCTCCTACGAGCAGTACTTC.

The chain recombines TRBV4-3 with TRBJ1-2; 8 nucleotides match TRBD1. J gave up 4 bases and V 1 base, and 2 bases lay outside the gene matches. Germline V gives CDR1 LGHNA, CDR2 YSLEER. The length of the CDR3 is 14 residues. The CDR3 sequence is CASSQGTGTYGYTF. As DNA, the CDR3 is TGCGCCAGCAGCCAAGGGACAGGGACCTATGGCTACACCTTC.

J is TRBJ1-2 and V is TRBV20-1; D ambiguous. This CDR3 comprises 11 residues. Germline loops: CDR1 DFQATT, CDR2 SNEGSKA (reference sequence). Trimming left V 4 bases short and J 3 bases short, with 6 bases between. CDR3 coding DNA: TGCAGTGCTAAGATTGACTATGGCTACACCTTC. Amino acids: CSAKIDYGYTF.

V gene TRBV18 combines with J gene TRBJ2-2, with no clear D. V was pared by 2 bases and J by 4 bases, with 5 bases between. The germline V gene encodes CDR1 KGHSH and CDR2 LQKENI. CDR3 length: 13 residues. The CDR3 loop reads CASSPMGTGELFF. In nucleotides, the CDR3 is TGTGCCAGCTCACCAATGGGCACCGGGGAGCTGTTTTTT.

V is TRBV5-6 and J is TRBJ1-1; TRBD1 agrees at 9 bases. From germline, CDR1 is SGHDT and CDR2 YYEEEE. The CDR3 is 14 amino acids. V lost 3 bases and J lost 4; bases outside the gene matches: 4. The CDR3 spells CASSSGTGITEAFF. The CDR3 bases are TGTGCCAGCAGCTCCGGGACAGGGATCACTGAAGCTTTCTTT.

The chain is built from TRBV5-8 and TRBJ2-3, with no clear D. The V end lost 4 bases, the J end lost 2 bases, and 11 bases lay between the germline ends. The CDR3 has 14 amino acids. Germline V gene data show CDR1 as SGHTS and CDR2 as YDEGEE. The CDR3 loop is CASSRKTNTDTQYF. CDR3 nucleotide sequence: TGTGCCAGCAGCCGTAAAACGAACACAGATACGCAGTATTTT.

The rearrangement uses TRBV10-3 and TRBJ2-7; possibly TRBD1 for D (8 bases). The CDR3 consists of 15 residues. From germline, CDR1 is ENHRY and CDR2 SYGVKD. V shed 6 bases and J shed 3 bases, with 18 bases lying between them. CDR3 amino acids: CAIREGGTGVYEQYF. For the CDR3, the DNA is TGTGCCATCAGAGAGGGGGGGACAGGAGTCTACGAGCAGTACTTC.

This clone has more than one count but fewer than ten. The rearrangement uses TRBV6-5 and TRBJ2-5; possibly TRBD2 for D (5 bases). The CDR3 sequence is 14 residues long. Germline V lookup: CDR1 MNHEY, CDR2 SVGAGI. Deletions cut 4 bases from V and 5 bases from J, with 14 bases between. The CDR3 DNA sequence: TGTGCCAGCAGTTCCACCGACTACCGGGAGACCCAGTACTTC. Its translation is CASSSTDYRETQYF.

V is TRBV6-8 and J is TRBJ2-7; 15 bases are a match to TRBD2. Germline values: CDR1 MNHGY, CDR2 SAAAGT. The CDR3 has 14 residues. Germline trimming cut 6 bases from V and 3 bases from J; bases unmatched to any gene: 0. The CDR3 region is CASRGLAGGYEQYF. The CDR3 DNA is TGTGCCAGCAGGGGACTAGCGGGGGGCTACGAGCAGTACTTC.

The chain is built from TRBV7-6 and TRBJ2-5; D possibly corresponds to TRBD2 (6 bases). This CDR3 has 17 amino acids. The V gene lost 2 bases and the J gene lost 4 bases, with 20 bases spanning the gap. CDR1 SGHVS and CDR2 FNYEAQ come from the germline V gene. DNA of the CDR3: TGTGCCAGCAGCTTAACAAGGAGGGGAAGAGGGCCAGAGACCCAGTACTTC. The encoded protein is CASSLTRRGRGPETQYF.

The genes are TRBV6-5 and TRBJ1-1, with D tentatively TRBD1 (5 bases). The germline V gene encodes CDR1 MNHEY and CDR2 SVGAGI. The CDR3 covers 14 residues. V was shortened by 6 bases and J by 1 base, with 12 bases between the two germline ends. The CDR3 loop is CASSPRQTNTEAFF. The CDR3 nucleotides are TGTGCCAGCAGCCCGCGACAGACGAACACTGAAGCTTTCTTT.

The chain couples TRBV2 to TRBJ2-4; weak D call: TRBD2 (5 bases). Trimming left V 7 bases short and J 0 bases short, with 10 bases between. CDR1 and CDR2 from the germline V gene are SNHLY and FYNNEI. The CDR3 runs to 14 residues. The chain's CDR3 is CASIANLAKNIQYF. CDR3 coding DNA: TGTGCCAGCATAGCGAACCTAGCCAAAAACATTCAGTACTTC.

The chain is built from TRBV5-6 and TRBJ1-4; weak D call: TRBD1 (5 bases). The CDR3 sequence is 14 residues long. CDR1 and CDR2 from the germline V gene are SGHDT and YYEEEE. V dropped 3 bases and J dropped 7 bases, with 13 bases sitting between them. The CDR3 DNA follows: TGTGCCAGCAGCTGGCAGGGTTCCGGTGAAAAACTGTTTTTT. This encodes CASSWQGSGEKLFF.

The rearrangement joins TRBV11-2 to TRBJ1-1; D perhaps matches TRBD1 (5 bases). This CDR3 contains 13 residues. Germline V gene sequence: CDR1 SGHAT, CDR2 FQNNGV. The V end was cut by 4 bases, the J end by 4 bases, with 10 bases between. DNA of the CDR3: TGTGCCAGCAGCTCGATTGGGGCCACTGAAGCTTTCTTT. Protein product: CASSSIGATEAFF.

The chain is built from TRBV7-9 and TRBJ1-1, with a weak D call TRBD1 (5 bases). This CDR3 contains 15 residues. V was pared by 0 bases and J by 1 base, with 9 bases between. Germline CDR1 and CDR2: SEHNR and FQNEAQ (reference sequence). DNA for the CDR3: TGTGCCAGCAGCTTAGCGCCCCAGGGGAACACTGAAGCTTTCTTT. Its protein product is CASSLAPQGNTEAFF.

This clone was counted once. The rearrangement links TRBV6-5 to TRBJ2-7, with a possible D match to TRBD1 (5 bases). The V and J ends lost 3 bases and 3 bases respectively, with 9 bases between them. The CDR3 consists of 13 residues. Germline CDR1 MNHEY, CDR2 SVGAGI. The CDR3 is CASSYSQGYEQYF. The CDR3, as DNA: TGTGCCAGCAGTTATAGTCAGGGCTACGAGCAGTACTTC.

The chain employs TRBV5-1 and TRBJ2-1; D perhaps matches TRBD2 (5 bases). Germline V gene sequence: CDR1 SGHRS, CDR2 YFSETQ. The CDR3 has 18 amino acids. The V gene lost 4 bases and the J gene lost 1 base, with 21 bases spanning the gap. The CDR3 DNA is TGCGCCAGCAGCCTACGGGTGGGGTACGGGATTTCCTACAATGAGCAGTTCTTC. Translating it yields CASSLRVGYGISYNEQFF.

Of note for this clone: The same CDR3 can be traced to other DNA sequences in this sample. The chain is built from TRBV19 and TRBJ1-2, with no clear D. In germline, CDR1 is LNHDA, CDR2 SQIVND (reference sequence). V lost 3 bases and J lost 4, with 6 bases in between. The CDR3 sequence is 12 residues long. This CDR3 is CASSIRSYGYTF. The CDR3 coding sequence is TGTGCCAGTAGTATCAGAAGCTATGGCTACACCTTC. Using reference TRBV19 and TRBJ1-2 for the parts outside the CDR3, the full variable domain is DGGITQSPKYLFRKEGQNVTLSCEQNLNHDAMYWYRQDPGQGLRLIYYSQIVNDFQKGDIAEGYSVSREKKESFPLTVTSAQKNPTAFYLCASSIRSYGYTFGSGTRLTVV.

This chain links TRBV4-3 with TRBJ1-1, with unresolved D. The CDR3 has 17 amino acids. Germline loops: CDR1 LGHNA, CDR2 YSLEER. Trimming stripped 0 bases from V and 1 base from J, with 15 bases between. CDR3 coding DNA: TGCGCCAGCAGCCAAGATGGAGGGCGCGTGGGGAACACTGAAGCTTTCTTT. Encoded protein: CASSQDGGRVGNTEAFF.